Listed below are T cell receptor beta chains from one sample, sequenced in a study of T-cell reconstitution after alpha-beta-depleted transplantation in children. In TCRdb, the PCR reads were re-called with MiXCR into one record per CDR3 protein. The data contain about 600,000 distinct CDR3 sequences, 13% of them seen just once; the ten biggest clones take up 2% to 2.5%. The sample consisted of PBMCs, mostly from graft donor cells, taken 360 days after TCRalphabeta/CD19-depleted stem cell transplant. These receptors were taken from a male patient younger than 18 who had a stem cell transplant for acute myeloid leukemia, so the T cells may come from the graft donor. The CDR3 runs from the conserved cysteine through the conserved F or W. A D gene is named only where the DNA matches it firmly. Rows give clone size only sometimes, using once, few, many, or a class for an expanded clone.

TRBJ2-5	TRBV24-1	TRBD1	-	CATSDRGTGGFGTQYF	TGTGCCACCAGTGACCGGGGGACAGGGGGCTTTGGGACCCAGTACTTC
TRBJ2-5	TRBV7-9	-	-	CASSLRGRRYQETQYF	TGTGCCAGCAGCTTAAGGGGCAGACGGTACCAAGAGACCCAGTACTTC
TRBJ2-3	TRBV6-1	-	few	CANSEGYSNTDTQYF	TGTGCCAACAGTGAAGGCTACTCGAACACAGATACGCAGTATTTT
TRBJ2-2	TRBV11-2	TRBD1	few	CASSSNRGRNTGELFF	TGTGCCAGCAGCTCCAACAGGGGGAGGAACACCGGGGAGCTGTTTTTT
TRBJ2-7	TRBV28	-	many	CASSLSLDRTRQYF	TGTGCCAGCAGTTTATCCCTAGACAGGACTCGGCAGTACTTC
TRBJ2-7	TRBV5-1	-	-	CASSLEPAYEQYF	TGCGCCAGCAGCTTGGAACCCGCCTACGAGCAGTACTTC
TRBJ2-5	TRBV15	-	-	CATSRGGSQETQYF	TGTGCCACCAGCAGAGGTGGGTCACAAGAAACCCAGTACTTC
TRBJ1-5	TRBV6-1	-	-	CASSPPTGRGNQPQHF	TGTGCCAGCAGCCCCCCGACAGGCCGGGGCAATCAGCCCCAGCATTTT
TRBJ2-5	TRBV7-9	-	few	CASSLDLAPVTETQYF	TGTGCCAGCAGCTTAGACCTAGCACCAGTCACGGAGACCCAGTACTTC
TRBJ2-5	TRBV12-3/TRBV12-4	-	-	CASGFGAQYF	TGTGCCAGCGGATTCGGGGCCCAGTACTTC
TRBJ2-3	TRBV20-1	-	-	CSARAGTYTQYF	TGCAGTGCTAGAGCTGGGACATATACGCAGTATTTT
TRBJ2-5	TRBV9	-	-	CASSSGAEYQETQYF	TGTGCCAGCAGCTCTGGGGCGGAATACCAAGAGACCCAGTACTTC
TRBJ2-5	TRBV7-2	-	-	CASTGWVETQYF	TGTGCCAGCACCGGGTGGGTAGAGACCCAGTACTTC
TRBJ2-7	TRBV12-3/TRBV12-4	TRBD2	many	CASREREGHYEQYF	TGTGCCAGCAGGGAGCGGGAGGGCCACTACGAGCAGTACTTC
TRBJ2-1	TRBV6-1	-	-	CASTGRPYNEQFF	TGTGCCAGCACGGGCAGGCCTTACAATGAGCAGTTCTTC
TRBJ2-1	TRBV11-2	TRBD1	few	CASSLSYSGGVIYNEQFF	TGTGCCAGCAGCTTAAGTTATTCAGGGGGAGTCATCTACAATGAGCAGTTCTTC
TRBJ2-1	TRBV7-8	TRBD2	few	CASSHLSGREQFF	TGTGCCAGCAGCCACCTTAGCGGGAGGGAGCAGTTCTTC
TRBJ1-5	TRBV20-1	-	-	CSARHFSNQPQHF	TGCAGTGCTAGACACTTTAGCAATCAGCCCCAGCATTTT
TRBJ2-6	TRBV28	-	-	CASREGVILTF	TGTGCCAGCAGGGAAGGGGTTATCCTGACTTTC
TRBJ2-3	TRBV5-5	-	many	CASSPDREQYF	TGTGCCAGCAGCCCTGACAGAGAGCAGTATTTT
TRBJ1-1	TRBV29-1	-	-	CSVEAGLDTEAFF	TGCAGCGTTGAGGCAGGGTTGGACACTGAAGCTTTCTTT
TRBJ1-2	TRBV30	-	-	CAWQKGTYGYTF	TGTGCCTGGCAGAAGGGGACCTATGGCTACACCTTC
TRBJ2-7	TRBV5-1	TRBD2	few	CASSGGLAVLSYEQYF	TGCGCCAGCAGCGGCGGACTAGCGGTACTCTCCTACGAGCAGTACTTC
TRBJ2-5	TRBV29-1	-	few	CSVEWVQETQYF	TGCAGCGTTGAATGGGTCCAAGAGACCCAGTACTTC
TRBJ2-1	TRBV29-1	TRBD2	once	CSVKGTSGRAGSYNEQFF	TGCAGCGTTAAGGGGACTAGCGGGAGGGCGGGGTCCTACAATGAGCAGTTCTTC
TRBJ1-2	TRBV4-3	TRBD1	few	CASSPSRDRGGRGYTF	TGCGCCAGCAGCCCGTCCCGGGACAGGGGAGGTCGGGGCTACACCTTC
TRBJ2-1	TRBV11-3	TRBD2	-	CASSSVGGVNEQFF	TGTGCCAGCAGCTCAGTGGGGGGGGTTAATGAGCAGTTCTTC
TRBJ2-7	TRBV20-1	-	many	CSAPTGTLSWEQYF	TGCAGTGCTCCCACCGGGACTCTCTCTTGGGAGCAGTACTTC
TRBJ2-5	TRBV28	-	few	CANLLRGLRETQYF	TGTGCCAACCTCTTGAGGGGTTTACGGGAGACCCAGTACTTC
TRBJ2-3	TRBV29-1	-	few	CSVRLHGDGDTQYF	TGCAGCGTTAGATTACATGGTGACGGAGATACGCAGTATTTT
TRBJ2-3	TRBV12-3/TRBV12-4	-	many	CASGRAVTDTQYF	TGTGCCAGCGGCAGGGCCGTCACAGATACGCAGTATTTT
TRBJ2-7	TRBV28	-	few	CASSLMSYEQYF	TGTGCCAGCAGTTTAATGTCCTACGAGCAGTACTTC
TRBJ2-6	TRBV5-1	-	-	CASSLNLPPSGANVLTF	TGCGCCAGCAGCTTGAACCTCCCCCCGTCTGGGGCCAACGTCCTGACTTTC
TRBJ2-1	TRBV2	-	-	CATPGSHNEQFF	TGTGCCACCCCGGGATCCCACAATGAGCAGTTCTTC
TRBJ1-1	TRBV14	-	-	CASSQDRSGLFTEAFF	TGTGCCAGCAGCCAAGATCGGTCAGGGCTTTTTACTGAAGCTTTCTTT
TRBJ1-3	TRBV20-1	-	-	CSAIDPAGTTLRNTIYF	TGCAGTGCTATAGATCCTGCCGGGACGACTCTTAGAAACACCATATATTTT
TRBJ2-5	TRBV18	TRBD2	-	CASSFRAGQETQYF	TGTGCCAGCTCATTCCGAGCGGGGCAAGAGACCCAGTACTTC
TRBJ2-1	TRBV7-2	TRBD2	-	CASSFTSGGALVF	TGTGCCAGCAGCTTTACTAGCGGGGGGGCTTTGGTCTTC
TRBJ2-6	TRBV4-3	-	many	CASSQDPVMGLSGANVLTF	TGCGCCAGCAGCCAAGATCCAGTAATGGGGCTCTCTGGGGCCAACGTCCTGACTTTC
TRBJ2-2	TRBV5-6	TRBD1	-	CASSSPGGTGELFF	TGTGCCAGCAGTTCTCCAGGGGGAACCGGGGAGCTGTTTTTT
TRBJ2-7	TRBV11-1	-	-	CASSLSGGNSYEQYF	TGTGCCAGCAGCTTAAGTGGCGGAAACTCCTACGAGCAGTACTTC
TRBJ2-1	TRBV12-3/TRBV12-4	TRBD2	many	CASSRGQGTSGSGNEQFF	TGTGCCAGCAGCCGGGGACAGGGGACTAGCGGGAGTGGGAATGAGCAGTTCTTC
TRBJ2-7	TRBV6-5	-	-	CASTSRGEQYF	TGTGCCAGCACCTCCCGAGGGGAGCAGTACTTC
TRBJ2-7	TRBV20-1	TRBD1	few	CSAAGTVAPYEQYF	TGCAGTGCTGCTGGGACAGTCGCTCCCTACGAGCAGTACTTC
TRBJ1-6	TRBV2	TRBD1	few	CASSAGTGVNSPLHF	TGTGCCAGCAGCGCCGGGACAGGGGTTAATTCACCCCTCCACTTT
TRBJ2-5	TRBV4-3	TRBD2	many	CASSQVAVASPGLAWETQYF	TGCGCCAGCAGCCAAGTTGCAGTGGCTTCCCCGGGACTAGCGTGGGAGACCCAGTACTTC
TRBJ2-1	TRBV20-1	TRBD2	-	CSARVPLPSGSYNEQFF	TGCAGTGCTAGAGTGCCCCTGCCTAGCGGCTCCTACAATGAGCAGTTCTTC
TRBJ1-5	TRBV20-1	-	-	CSASMGPNQPQHF	TGCAGTGCTAGTATGGGGCCCAATCAGCCCCAGCATTTT
TRBJ2-1	TRBV29-1	TRBD2	few	CSVPLGTSGSLEQFF	TGCAGCGTGCCCCTGGGGACTAGCGGGAGTCTTGAGCAGTTCTTC
TRBJ2-1	TRBV20-1	TRBD2	-	CSATGTSDSNEQFF	TGCAGTGCCACCGGGACTAGTGATTCCAATGAGCAGTTCTTC
TRBJ1-2	TRBV18	-	few	CASSPLDSYGYTF	TGTGCCAGCTCACCCTTGGACAGCTATGGCTACACCTTC
TRBJ2-7	TRBV5-4	-	-	CASSLTGRVQAYEQYF	TGTGCCAGCAGCTTGACGGGACGGGTCCAAGCCTACGAGCAGTACTTC
TRBJ1-4	TRBV29-1	-	-	CSVGTANEKLFF	TGCAGCGTTGGGACGGCTAATGAAAAACTGTTTTTT
TRBJ2-7	TRBV20-1	-	-	CSAHREEYF	TGCAGTGCCCACAGGGAAGAGTACTTC
TRBJ2-2	TRBV5-1	TRBD2	-	CASSSTGLAGGNTGELFF	TGCGCCAGCAGCTCCACGGGACTAGCGGGAGGTAACACCGGGGAGCTGTTTTTT
TRBJ2-7	TRBV28	TRBD2	few	CASIPGLAGVRDYEQYF	TGTGCCAGCATCCCGGGACTAGCGGGAGTTCGGGACTACGAGCAGTACTTC
TRBJ1-2	TRBV20-1	TRBD1	few	CSARSPGTGVSGYTF	TGCAGTGCTCGTTCACCTGGGACAGGGGTTAGTGGCTACACCTTC
TRBJ1-5	TRBV6-2/TRBV6-3	-	few	CASREGNQPQHF	TGTGCCAGCAGGGAGGGCAATCAGCCCCAGCATTTT
TRBJ1-3	TRBV18	-	-	CASSPNSRSGNTIYF	TGTGCCAGCTCACCGAACTCCCGCTCTGGAAACACCATATATTTT
TRBJ2-1	TRBV4-3	-	many	CASSQDIRGISYNEQFF	TGCGCCAGCAGCCAAGATATTCGGGGAATCAGCTACAATGAGCAGTTCTTC